The 25 T cell receptor beta chains below were found in one sample sequenced in a study of blood T cell repertoires in COVID-19 (dated by TCRdb to the early 2020s). Libraries were constructed by the immunoSEQ multiplex PCR assay. TCRdb took over this immuneACCESS table, retaining in-frame rearrangements with V and J assigned. Such tables are incomplete; in checked studies, under half of the missing clones stem from an unresolved V gene, and the remainder is unexplained. The sample has some 140,000 clones on record, around 80% of them singletons. Of the sample, 2% to 3% is held by the ten largest clones. Sequenced sample: PBMCs or T cells enriched from blood (not recorded which). The origin of the receptors is a man aged 35 to 55 with acute COVID-19.

The V and J genes are TRBV7-3 and TRBJ2-2, with 9 bases lining up with TRBD1. After removal of 1 base from V and 0 bases from J, the junction contained 0 bases not matched to a gene. The CDR3 spans 16 residues. In germline, CDR1 is SGHTA, CDR2 FQGTGA. This CDR3 is CASSLRDRANTGELFF. CDR3 DNA: TGTGCCAGCAGCTTAAGGGACAGGGCGAACACCGGGGAGCTGTTTTTT.

This clone came up once. CDR3 nucleotide sequence: TGTGCCAGCAGCTTGTACGGGACAGATTATTCACCCCTCCACTTT. Amino acid sequence: CASSLYGTDYSPLHF. The chain carries TRBV5-5 and TRBJ1-6; 7 bases are a match to TRBD1. Germline CDR1 and CDR2: SGHKS and YYEKEE (reference sequence). This CDR3 region has 15 residues. The ends lost 1 base at V and 8 bases at J; junction bases unmatched: 6.

V gene TRBV5-1 combines with J gene TRBJ2-7; the match to TRBD2 covers 9 bases. V lost 0 bases, J lost 5 bases, and 9 bases stayed unmatched. The CDR3 is 16 amino acids. Germline assignment: CDR1 SGHRS and CDR2 YFSETQ. CDR3 bases: TGCGCCAGCAGCTTGGTACCGGGCGGGAGGGCCAACGAGCAGTACTTC. Translation: CASSLVPGGRANEQYF.

The chain joins TRBV10-3 to TRBJ2-2; possible D gene TRBD1, 7 bases. The CDR3 sequence is 15 residues long. V dropped 7 bases and J dropped 1 base, with 13 bases sitting between them. Per germline, CDR1 ENHRY and CDR2 SYGVKD. The CDR3 DNA is TGTGCCATCACCCAGGGGGGCGGGAACACCGGGGAGCTGTTTTTT. Its protein is CAITQGGGNTGELFF.

The CDR3 DNA follows: TGTGCCAGCAGTTACGGGCAGCTAGAGACCCAGTACTTC. It yields the protein CASSYGQLETQYF. The chain couples TRBV6-5 to TRBJ2-5, with D unclear. The germline CDR1 and CDR2 sequences are MNHEY and SVGAGI. V lost 2 bases, J lost 4 bases, and 8 bases lay in between. The CDR3 extends over 13 amino acids.

J is TRBJ1-5 and V is TRBV3-1 (or the pseudogene TRBV3-2); D is possibly TRBD1 (6 bases). The CDR3 is made up of 14 amino acids. The germline gives CDR1 LGHDT, CDR2 YNNKEL (reference sequence). Between the trimmed V and J ends, which lost 4 bases and 4 bases, there was a span of 11 bases. The CDR3 loop is CASSLGQNNQPQHF. CDR3 coding DNA: TGTGCCAGCAGCCTTGGACAGAATAATCAGCCCCAGCATTTT.

The chain recombines TRBV28 with TRBJ1-2; a weak D match, TRBD1 (6 bases). Germline lookup yields CDR1 MDHEN and CDR2 SYDVKM. The CDR3 covers 14 residues. Trimming left V 0 bases short and J 4 bases short, with 9 bases between. CDR3 in DNA: TGTGCCAGCAGTTTATGGGGGGCAGCCTATGGCTACACCTTC. It specifies CASSLWGAAYGYTF.

The chain uses TRBV7-2 and TRBJ2-3; a weak D match, TRBD2 (5 bases). The CDR3 is 17 amino acids. Trimming cost V 0 bases and J 2 bases, with 15 bases left between them. The germline V gene has CDR1 SGHTA and CDR2 FQGNSA. The CDR3 spells CASSLAVASPNTDTQYF. The CDR3, as DNA: TGTGCCAGCAGCTTAGCGGTTGCTAGCCCCAACACAGATACGCAGTATTTT.

The CDR3 DNA sequence: TGTGCCAGCTCGGAGACTAGCGGGAATGACAATGAGCAGTTCTTC. Translation gives CASSETSGNDNEQFF. The genes are TRBV6-4 and TRBJ2-1, with TRBD2 matching 11 bases. The trim removed 8 bases at V and 5 bases at J, leaving 8 bases unmatched. CDR1 is MRHNA and CDR2 is SNTAGT in the germline V gene. CDR3 length equals 15 residues.

This clone was seen a few times. The chain has TRBV7-3 and TRBJ2-3; TRBD2 is a possible D gene (6 bases). CDR3 length: 15 residues. Germline V lookup: CDR1 SGHTA, CDR2 FQGTGA. Trimming took 3 bases from V and 3 from J, leaving 13 bases between them. CDR3 nucleotide sequence: TGTGCCAGCAGCTTTGGCGGGGTGAGGACAGATACGCAGTATTTT. The encoded protein is CASSFGGVRTDTQYF.

J is TRBJ1-6 and V is TRBV12-3 or TRBV12-4; D uncertain. V dropped 1 base and J dropped 10 bases, with 8 bases sitting between them. This CDR3 is 13 amino acids long. The CDR3 DNA sequence: TGTGCCAGCAGTTTAGAGGGAGGGTCACCCCTCCACTTT. Its protein is CASSLEGGSPLHF.

V usage is TRBV5-1 and J usage is TRBJ2-3, with 7 positions matching TRBD2. V trimming: 4 bases; J trimming: 0 bases; junction bases outside the gene matches: 8. There are 16 residues in the CDR3. From germline, CDR1 is SGHRS and CDR2 YFSETQ. CDR3 nucleotides: TGCGCCAGCAGCCCAGGAAGCGGGGCGAGCACAGATACGCAGTATTTT. Translating gives CASSPGSGASTDTQYF.

V and J are TRBV7-2 and TRBJ1-1; D is possibly TRBD1 (5 bases). The CDR3 length is 13 residues. The V and J ends lost 3 bases and 1 base respectively, with 6 bases between them. Germline V gene sequence: CDR1 SGHTA, CDR2 FQGNSA. The CDR3 region is CASSFQGNTEAFF. CDR3 bases: TGTGCCAGCAGCTTTCAGGGGAACACTGAAGCTTTCTTT.

The chain is built from TRBV30 and TRBJ1-1; D ambiguous. Germline V gives CDR1 GTSNPN, CDR2 SVGIG (reference sequence). Between the trimmed V and J ends, which lost 4 bases and 6 bases, there was a span of 12 bases. The CDR3 covers 12 residues. The CDR3, as DNA: TGTGCCTGGACCTCGGAGGGTCCTGAAGCTTTCTTT. Protein product: CAWTSEGPEAFF.

V gene TRBV6-5 combines with J gene TRBJ2-7; D call uncertain. With 8 bases removed from V and 1 base from J, the gap between germline ends came to 12 bases. The CDR3 is 13 residues long. Germline V lookup: CDR1 MNHEY, CDR2 SVGAGI. The CDR3: CASAAEPSYEQYF. CDR3 DNA: TGTGCCAGCGCTGCAGAACCGTCCTACGAGCAGTACTTC.

The J gene is TRBJ2-3, the V gene TRBV3-1 (or the pseudogene TRBV3-2), with 11 bases matching TRBD2. Germline V gene data show CDR1 as LGHDT and CDR2 as YNNKEL (reference sequence). This CDR3 comprises 17 residues. The J segment lost 4 bases and the V segment lost 3 bases, leaving 9 bases of the junction unmatched. The DNA for the CDR3 is TGTGCCAGCAGCCACGGAGTAGCGGGAGGGCATGCAGATACGCAGTATTTT. This codes for CASSHGVAGGHADTQYF.

CDR3 DNA: TGTGCCAGTAGTTTTGGAGGATTAGAGACCCAGTACTTC. Protein product: CASSFGGLETQYF. This chain uses TRBV19 with TRBJ2-5; possible D gene TRBD2, 5 bases. The CDR3 spans 13 residues. Trimming removed 5 bases from V and 4 bases from J, with 11 bases in between. Per the germline V gene, CDR1 is LNHDA and CDR2 is SQIVND (reference sequence).

This clone was seen only once. The CDR3 region has the DNA TGTGCCAGCAGTTCCTCAAGCGGGAGCCAAGAGACCCAGTACTTC. Translation: CASSSSSGSQETQYF. This chain joins TRBV28 and TRBJ2-5; 8 positions agree with TRBD2. The junction had 5 bases not matched to a gene; V was cut back by 4 bases and J by 1 base. This CDR3 has 15 amino acids. CDR1 MDHEN and CDR2 SYDVKM come from the germline V gene.

V gene TRBV27 combines with J gene TRBJ2-6; no clear D gene. Looked up from germline, CDR1 is MNHEY and CDR2 is SMNVEV (reference sequence). V was shortened by 5 bases and J by 0 bases, with 23 bases between the two germline ends. The CDR3 consists of 20 residues. This chain's CDR3 is CASSRRHDTRFFSGANVLTF. The CDR3 DNA follows: TGTGCCAGCAGTCGCCGTCACGACACCCGTTTTTTCTCTGGGGCCAACGTCCTGACTTTC.

This chain connects TRBV3-1 (or the pseudogene TRBV3-2) to TRBJ2-7; D call uncertain. Deletions cut 5 bases from V and 0 bases from J, with 8 bases between. From germline, CDR1 is LGHDT and CDR2 YNNKEL (reference sequence). This CDR3 spans 13 amino acids. The CDR3 sequence is CASSFSYSYEQYF. Here the CDR3 DNA reads TGTGCCAGCAGCTTTAGTTACTCCTACGAGCAGTACTTC.

CDR3 sequence (DNA): TGTGCCAGCAGCCCCCAAGAGGGCAGCTCCTACGAGCAGTACTTC. Residues: CASSPQEGSSYEQYF. This chain joins TRBV21-1 and TRBJ2-7; the table names TRBD2, a call not compared with the DNA. TRBV21-1 has pseudogene status. The CDR3 has 15 amino acids.

This clone is a singleton in its sample. Here the CDR3 DNA reads TGTGCCAGCAGCCCTCCGGGACAGGGGGCCTACGAGCAGTACTTC. This codes for CASSPPGQGAYEQYF. V usage is TRBV7-9 and J usage is TRBJ2-7; TRBD1 agrees at 11 bases. The CDR3 length is 15 residues. The germline gives CDR1 SEHNR, CDR2 FQNEAQ (reference sequence). V was pared by 5 bases and J by 2 bases, with 5 bases of the junction left unmatched.

The rearrangement links TRBV11-2 to TRBJ2-7; no firm D call. CDR3 length: 16 amino acids. Germline V gene sequence: CDR1 SGHAT, CDR2 FQNNGV. V gave up 1 base and J gave up 0 bases, with 13 bases separating them. CDR3 in amino acids: CASSLGIWSSSYEQYF. As DNA, the CDR3 is TGTGCCAGCAGCTTAGGAATCTGGTCGAGCTCCTACGAGCAGTACTTC.

V is TRBV6-5 and J is TRBJ2-7; 9 bases line up with TRBD2. CDR1 is MNHEY and CDR2 is SVGAGI in the germline V gene. The CDR3 covers 13 residues. Losses at the gene ends were 6 bases for V and 5 bases for J; bases not matched to a gene: 5. CDR3 loop: CASRGSGRDEQYF. The CDR3 bases are TGTGCCAGCAGGGGTAGCGGGAGAGACGAGCAGTACTTC.

The rearrangement joins TRBV2 to TRBJ1-2, with D tentatively TRBD1 (6 bases). Looked up from germline, CDR1 is SNHLY and CDR2 is FYNNEI. With 2 bases removed from V and 0 bases from J, the gap between germline ends came to 13 bases. The CDR3 totals 16 residues. CDR3 nucleotides: TGTGCCAGCAGTGAAAGGGGGAACGACGCTAACTATGGCTACACCTTC. As protein: CASSERGNDANYGYTF.